The T cell receptor beta chain described here comes from a study of T cell repertoires in cytomegalovirus infection (dated by TCRdb to between 2017 and 2020). About the full investigation: Peptide stimulations targeted recently identified HLA-C-restricted CMV epitopes, whose presentation resists viral immunomodulation, together with well-studied HLA-B-restricted epitopes. Donor HLA type was relevant to the analysis, as public TCR beta signatures indicated carriage of CMV infection together with the matching HLA type.

This sample was sequenced with an Illumina HiSeq 1500. TCRdb trimmed the raw reads at Q25, called clones with MiXCR and kept productive beta chains. Duplicate CDR3 protein sequences are folded into a single record with the most common DNA and genes. The sample profile shows roughly 160,000 distinct CDR3 sequences; roughly a fifth of them were found once. The ten largest clones represent roughly 25% of the sample. About this clonotype itself: Which antigen it targets is not known. Per-nucleotide qualities are absent, and no much larger clonotype sits a single base away.

The sample's treatment or condition label is to be understood as: in vitro stimulation with specific CMV peptide epitopes to enrich CMV-specific T cells. What the authors observed across the whole study: In the ex vivo response, HLA-C-restricted CMV-specific TCR beta clonotypes were dominant, and in two of eight donors the single most frequent clonotype came from this HLA-C-restricted group. In both this cohort and an independent cohort of a few hundred donors, the cumulative frequency of public TCR beta family members distinguished carriers of CMV infection plus the relevant HLA type.

The input for sequencing was CD8+ T cells from cultured PBMCs, taken from culture after CMV antigen stimulation. The sequence was obtained from a human donor in good health (CMV status not recorded). Some clones in this sample may be carry-over from other donors' samples.

The DNA sequence reads TGTGCCAGCAGTTTGCACTCCCGCGAGCAGTACTTC. Its protein is CASSLHSREQYF. The sequence links TRBV12-3 or TRBV12-4 to TRBJ2-7, with the D segment identity uncertain. Relative to germline, V is 3 bases shorter and J is 6 bases shorter, with 9 bases between their ends. Counted from cysteine to phenylalanine, this CDR3 has 12 amino acids. Only the CDR3 region is kept as DNA, spanning 36 bases read in frame from base 1.